This T cell receptor (beta chain) was retrieved from a study of human T cells and chemical hapten exposure. At the level of the study: Weekly scalp doses of diphenylcyclopropenone were given to patients during the approximately 25-week study. TCR yield per sample varied, mainly due to pooled library volumes.

TCRdb ran MiXCR on the RACE reads and lists one entry per CDR3 protein. The table lists some 360,000 distinct CDR3 sequences, around 5.5% of them singletons. Broader study findings: There was no change with DPC sensitization in TCRs above 1 in 1000 frequency.

This clonotype was seen many times. Its antigen is unidentified. Regarding time point: pre-sensitization, week 0. This sample's treatment: therapeutic diphenylcyclopropenone sensitization with weekly scalp DPC. Donors, patients with alopecia ranging from 18 to 70 years old and judged suitable for DPC, provided samples. Sequenced here: whole blood, sampled in connection with sensitization to the hapten diphenylcyclopropenone (DPC). The receptor's source is a woman in her forties or fifties with alopecia areata. Some clones in this sample may be carry-over from other donors' samples.

The CDR3 DNA sequence: TGTGCCAGCAGCGTAGAAGGGGGCGATCAGCCCCAGCATTTT. Its protein is CASSVEGGDQPQHF. The chain couples TRBV9 to TRBJ1-5; 7 bases map to TRBD1. The ends lost 0 bases at V and 5 bases at J; junction bases unmatched: 2. The length of the CDR3 is 14 residues. From germline, CDR1 is SGDLS and CDR2 YYNGEE.